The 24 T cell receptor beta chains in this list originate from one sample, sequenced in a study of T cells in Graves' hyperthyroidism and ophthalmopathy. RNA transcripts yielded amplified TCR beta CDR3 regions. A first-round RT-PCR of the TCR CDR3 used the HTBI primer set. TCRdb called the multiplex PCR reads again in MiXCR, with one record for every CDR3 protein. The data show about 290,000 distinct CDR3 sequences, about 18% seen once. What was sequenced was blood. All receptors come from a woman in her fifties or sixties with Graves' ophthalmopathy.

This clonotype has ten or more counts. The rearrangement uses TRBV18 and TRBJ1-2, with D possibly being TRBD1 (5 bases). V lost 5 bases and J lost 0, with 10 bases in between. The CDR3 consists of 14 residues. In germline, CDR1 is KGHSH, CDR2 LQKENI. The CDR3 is CASSDSRSNYGYTF. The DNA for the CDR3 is TGTGCCAGCTCAGACAGCCGATCTAACTATGGCTACACCTTC.

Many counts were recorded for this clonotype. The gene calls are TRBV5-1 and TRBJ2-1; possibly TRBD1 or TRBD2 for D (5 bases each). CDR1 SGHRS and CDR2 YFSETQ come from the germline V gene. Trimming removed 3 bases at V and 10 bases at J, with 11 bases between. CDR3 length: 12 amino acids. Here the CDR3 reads CASSWGPGEQFF. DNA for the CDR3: TGCGCCAGCAGCTGGGGACCGGGGGAGCAGTTCTTC.

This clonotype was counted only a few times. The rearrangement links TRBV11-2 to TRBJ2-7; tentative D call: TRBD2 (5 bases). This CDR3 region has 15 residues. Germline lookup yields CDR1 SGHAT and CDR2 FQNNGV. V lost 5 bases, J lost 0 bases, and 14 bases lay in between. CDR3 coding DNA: TGTGCCAGCAGCGTCCAGCCGGGAAGCTCCTACGAGCAGTACTTC. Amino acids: CASSVQPGSSYEQYF.

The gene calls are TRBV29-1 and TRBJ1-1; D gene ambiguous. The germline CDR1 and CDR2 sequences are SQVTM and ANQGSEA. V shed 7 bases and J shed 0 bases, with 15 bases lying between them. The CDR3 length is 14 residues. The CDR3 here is CSATRRGLNTEAFF. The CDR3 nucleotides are TGCAGCGCCACTCGACGTGGGCTGAACACTGAAGCTTTCTTT.

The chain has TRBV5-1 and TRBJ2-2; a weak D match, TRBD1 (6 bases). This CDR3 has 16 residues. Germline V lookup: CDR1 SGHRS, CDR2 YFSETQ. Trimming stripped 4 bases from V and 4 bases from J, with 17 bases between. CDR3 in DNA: TGCGCCAGCAGCCCACACAGGGATCGTAGCACCGGGGAGCTGTTTTTT. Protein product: CASSPHRDRSTGELFF.

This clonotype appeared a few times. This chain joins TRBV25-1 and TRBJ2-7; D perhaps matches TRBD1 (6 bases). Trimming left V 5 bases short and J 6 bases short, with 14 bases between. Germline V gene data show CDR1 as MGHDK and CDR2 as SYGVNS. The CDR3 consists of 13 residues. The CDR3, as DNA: TGTGCCAGCAGTCCCCGACAGGCCCGCGAGCAGTACTTC. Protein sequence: CASSPRQAREQYF.

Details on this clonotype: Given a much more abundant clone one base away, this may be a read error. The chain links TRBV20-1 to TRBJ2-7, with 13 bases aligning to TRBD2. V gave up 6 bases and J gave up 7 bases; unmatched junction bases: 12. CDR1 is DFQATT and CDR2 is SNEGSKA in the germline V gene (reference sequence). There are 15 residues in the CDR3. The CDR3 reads CSARLGLAGVGEQYF. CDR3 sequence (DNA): TGCAGTGCCAGACTTGGACTAGCGGGAGTCGGTGAGCAGTACTTC.

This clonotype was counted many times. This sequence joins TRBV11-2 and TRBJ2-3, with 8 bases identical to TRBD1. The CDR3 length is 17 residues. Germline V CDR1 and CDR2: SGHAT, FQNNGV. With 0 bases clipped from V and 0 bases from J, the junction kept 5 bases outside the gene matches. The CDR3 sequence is CASSLDPDRGSTDTQYF. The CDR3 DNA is TGTGCCAGCAGCTTAGACCCCGACAGGGGAAGCACAGATACGCAGTATTTT.

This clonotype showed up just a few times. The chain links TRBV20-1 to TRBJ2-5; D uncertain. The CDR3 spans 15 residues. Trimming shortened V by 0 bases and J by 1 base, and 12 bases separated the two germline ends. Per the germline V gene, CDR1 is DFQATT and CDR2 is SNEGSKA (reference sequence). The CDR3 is CSAREAPKGQETQYF. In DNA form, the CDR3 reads TGCAGTGCTAGAGAGGCCCCCAAGGGCCAAGAGACCCAGTACTTC.

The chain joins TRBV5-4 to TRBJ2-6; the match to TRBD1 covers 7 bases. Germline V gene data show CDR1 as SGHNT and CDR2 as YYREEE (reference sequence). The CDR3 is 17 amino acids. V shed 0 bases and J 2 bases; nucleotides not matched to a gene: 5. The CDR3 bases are TGTGCCAGCAGCTTGGATTTAGGGGGCCCTGGGGCCAACGTCCTGACTTTC. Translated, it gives CASSLDLGGPGANVLTF.

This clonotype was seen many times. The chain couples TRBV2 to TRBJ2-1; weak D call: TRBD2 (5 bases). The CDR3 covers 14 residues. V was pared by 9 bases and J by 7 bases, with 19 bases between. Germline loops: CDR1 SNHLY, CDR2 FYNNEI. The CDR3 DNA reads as TGTGCCAGTAATAGCGCGCACCTTACAAATGAGCAGTTCTTC. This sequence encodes CASNSAHLTNEQFF.

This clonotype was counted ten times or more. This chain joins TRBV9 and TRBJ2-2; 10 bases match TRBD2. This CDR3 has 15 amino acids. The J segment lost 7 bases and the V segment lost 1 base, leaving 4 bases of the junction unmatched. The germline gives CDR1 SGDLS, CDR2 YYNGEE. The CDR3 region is CASSVSGRAVGELFF. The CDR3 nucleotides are TGTGCCAGCAGCGTAAGCGGGAGGGCCGTCGGGGAGCTGTTTTTT.

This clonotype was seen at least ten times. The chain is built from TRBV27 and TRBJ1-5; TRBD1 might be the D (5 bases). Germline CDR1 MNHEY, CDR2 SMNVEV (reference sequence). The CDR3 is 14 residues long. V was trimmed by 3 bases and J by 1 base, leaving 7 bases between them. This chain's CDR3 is CASSLGESNQPQHF. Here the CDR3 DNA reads TGTGCCAGCAGTTTGGGGGAGAGCAATCAGCCCCAGCATTTT.

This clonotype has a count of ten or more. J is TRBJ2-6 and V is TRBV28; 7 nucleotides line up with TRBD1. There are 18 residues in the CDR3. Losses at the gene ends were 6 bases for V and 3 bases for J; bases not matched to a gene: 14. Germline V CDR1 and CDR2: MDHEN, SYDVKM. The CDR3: CASRDLGTARFGANVLTF. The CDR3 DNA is TGTGCCAGCAGAGATCTGGGGACAGCCCGATTTGGGGCCAACGTCCTGACTTTC.

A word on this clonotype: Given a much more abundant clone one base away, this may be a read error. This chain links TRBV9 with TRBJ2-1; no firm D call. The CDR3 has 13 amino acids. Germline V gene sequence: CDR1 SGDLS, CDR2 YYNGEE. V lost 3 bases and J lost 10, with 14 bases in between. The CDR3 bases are TGTGCCAGCAGCGAAGGGAACAGCTACGAGCAGTTCTTC. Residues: CASSEGNSYEQFF.

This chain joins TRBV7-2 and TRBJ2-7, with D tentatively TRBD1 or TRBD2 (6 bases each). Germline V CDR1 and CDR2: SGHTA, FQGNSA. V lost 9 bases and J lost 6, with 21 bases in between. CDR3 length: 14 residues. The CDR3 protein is CASTPMPGGGEQYF. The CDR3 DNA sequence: TGTGCCAGTACCCCGATGCCCGGGGGCGGCGAGCAGTACTTC.

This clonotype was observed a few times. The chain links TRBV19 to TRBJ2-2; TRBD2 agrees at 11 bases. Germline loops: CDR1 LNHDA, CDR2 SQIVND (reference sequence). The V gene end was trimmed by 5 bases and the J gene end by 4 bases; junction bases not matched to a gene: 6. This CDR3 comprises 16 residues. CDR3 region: CASSVLSGRATGELFF. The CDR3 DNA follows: TGTGCCAGTAGTGTTCTTAGCGGGAGGGCCACCGGGGAGCTGTTTTTT.

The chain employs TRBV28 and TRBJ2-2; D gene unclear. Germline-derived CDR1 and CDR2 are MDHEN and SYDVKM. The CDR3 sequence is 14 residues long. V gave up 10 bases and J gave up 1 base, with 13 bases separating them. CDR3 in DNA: TGTGCCACCAGGAGAGGTATGAACACCGGGGAGCTGTTTTTT. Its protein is CATRRGMNTGELFF.

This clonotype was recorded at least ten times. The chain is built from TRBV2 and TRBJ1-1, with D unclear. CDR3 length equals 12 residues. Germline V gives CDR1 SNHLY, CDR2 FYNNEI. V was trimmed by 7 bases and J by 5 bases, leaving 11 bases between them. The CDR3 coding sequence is TGTGCCAGCATGACCAGCGGAACTGAAGCTTTCTTT. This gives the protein CASMTSGTEAFF.

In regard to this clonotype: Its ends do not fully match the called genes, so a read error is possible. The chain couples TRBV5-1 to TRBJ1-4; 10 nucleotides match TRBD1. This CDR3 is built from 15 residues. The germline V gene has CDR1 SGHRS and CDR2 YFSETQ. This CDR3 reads CASSADRGRLEKLFF. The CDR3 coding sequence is TGTGCCAGCAGCGCCGACAGGGGGCGGCTTGAAAAACTGTTTTTT.

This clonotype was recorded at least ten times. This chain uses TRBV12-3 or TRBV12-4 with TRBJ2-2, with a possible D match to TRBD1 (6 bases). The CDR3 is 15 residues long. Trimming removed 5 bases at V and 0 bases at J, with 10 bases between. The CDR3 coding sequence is TGTGCCAGCAGTCCCGGGACATCGAACACCGGGGAGCTGTTTTTT. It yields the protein CASSPGTSNTGELFF.

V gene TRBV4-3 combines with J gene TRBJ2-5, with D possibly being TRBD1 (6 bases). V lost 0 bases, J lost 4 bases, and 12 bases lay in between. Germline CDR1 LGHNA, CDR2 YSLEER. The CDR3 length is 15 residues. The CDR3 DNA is TGCGCCAGCAGCCAAGATACTGGACAGATAGAGACCCAGTACTTC. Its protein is CASSQDTGQIETQYF.

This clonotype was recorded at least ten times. In DNA form, the CDR3 reads TGCAGCGTTGAATTGGGCCGTGGGGGCTACACCTTC. This sequence encodes CSVELGRGGYTF. J is TRBJ1-2 and V is TRBV29-1; D is unresolved. Per the germline V gene, CDR1 is SQVTM and CDR2 is ANQGSEA. The V end was cut by 2 bases, the J end by 8 bases, with 12 bases between. This CDR3 region has 12 residues.

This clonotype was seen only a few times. The CDR3 is CASSQGVGSNQPQHF. As DNA, the CDR3 is TGCGCCAGCAGCCAAGGGGTAGGGAGCAATCAGCCCCAGCATTTT. The V call is TRBV4-3, the J call TRBJ1-5; D remains unclear. This CDR3 is 15 amino acids long. From germline, CDR1 is LGHNA and CDR2 YSLEER. V lost 1 base to trimming and J lost 1 base, with 8 bases between them.